This record concerns one TCR beta chain sequence. TCRdb itself ran the 5' RACE reads through MiXCR, one entry per CDR3 protein. Of 9,500 to 12,000 distinct CDR3 sequences in the sample, about 50% were seen once. Per germline, CDR1 MNHEY and CDR2 SVGAGI. CDR3 length: 14 amino acids. J was trimmed by 5 bases and V by 5 bases; bases with no gene match: 6. The V and J genes are TRBV6-5 and TRBJ2-3; 8 bases fit TRBD1. Sequencing was done on a sample of tumor-infiltrating naive CD4+ T cells sorted from the breast tumor. The sample's subset: naive CD4+ T cells, CD4+CD45RA+CD25-. This TCR came from a female donor with breast cancer. CDR3 sequence (DNA): TGTGCCAGCAGTGATCCAGGGGGCGGAGATACGCAGTATTTT. Translating gives CASSDPGGGDTQYF.